This T cell receptor beta chain was recorded in a study of T cell responses to AZD1222 COVID-19 vaccine. Concerning this clone itself: One end of the junction does not line up with germline, which may come from a read error.

TCRdb's copy holds only in-frame clones and misses some; the assay was immunoSEQ multiplex PCR. The sample shows 120,000 or so clones, approximately 85% of them seen only once. The CDR3 spans 16 residues. CDR1 and CDR2 (germline): SSHAT, FNYEAQ (reference sequence). This TCR derives from an adult in good health. This chain links TRBV7-7 with TRBJ2-5, with D tentatively TRBD2 (5 bases). The material was peripheral blood, obtained on day 0 of AZD1222 vaccination. CDR3 bases: TGTGCTAGCAGTCCCCTCGGGGTGGGAGCTGGGGAGACCCAGTACTTC. It translates to CASSPLGVGAGETQYF.